This T cell receptor beta chain originates from a study of response to subunit inactivated influenza vaccine. Study-wide findings and caveats: Authors suggested each seasonal flu vaccination may recruit only limited numbers of new T cells.

On this clonotype itself: Its antigen is unknown.

MiXCR, run by TCRdb on the RT-PCR reads, gives a single entry per CDR3 protein. The sample has hundreds of thousands of distinct CDR3 sequences, about 12% seen once. Trimming removed 1 base from V and 1 base from J, with 7 bases in between. This CDR3 is 13 amino acids long. Germline values: CDR1 GTSNPN, CDR2 SVGIG (reference sequence). This receptor was obtained from a man aged 50-59 years who received an inactivated influenza vaccine. The chain is built from TRBV30 and TRBJ1-1, with D unresolved. The material sequenced was PBMCs from blood, taken on the day of vaccination. The CDR3 DNA sequence: TGTGCCTGGAGTGCTCTTCCGAACACTGAAGCTTTCTTT. Translating gives CAWSALPNTEAFF.